Here is one T cell receptor beta chain with its context. Deletions cut 5 bases from V and 4 bases from J, with 8 bases between. The CDR3 length is 12 residues. Germline CDR1 and CDR2: LGHNT and FRNRAP. These data are taken from a study of blood T cell repertoires in COVID-19. Background on the study: Italy, Spain and the United States were the sources of the convalescent and acute COVID-19 samples.

Per the original methods: Reference gene primer amplification in the assay estimated nucleated cell counts. Sequencing was performed with immunoSEQ multiplex PCR; in TCRdb, only in-frame clones are kept and a portion is missing. V and J calls plus clone size are reproduced from that table; the DNA served to infer D and trimming. Altogether fewer than 35,000 clones are present, roughly nine tenths being singletons, with the ten largest covering more than 4%. The chain is built from TRBV12-5 and TRBJ1-2; D is undetermined. Source material: peripheral blood. The origin of this receptor is a man between 65 and 85 years old with active COVID-19. The CDR3 sequence: CASGLGSYGYTF. The DNA of the CDR3 is TGTGCTAGTGGTCTGGGGAGCTATGGCTACACCTTC.